This T cell receptor (beta chain) derives from a study of human T cells and chemical hapten exposure. With 5 bases clipped from V and 2 bases from J, the junction kept 9 bases outside the gene matches. The germline gives CDR1 SQVTM, CDR2 ANQGSEA. The CDR3 spans 15 residues. Each CDR3 protein is one row after TCRdb ran MiXCR on the RACE reads. The data contain 180,000 or so distinct CDR3 sequences, approximately 20% of them singletons. Time point denoted: patch test 1, 2 weeks after DPC sensitization. Stated treatment: therapeutic diphenylcyclopropenone sensitization with weekly scalp DPC. The chain has TRBV29-1 and TRBJ1-2, with 9 bases aligning to TRBD1. The starting material was whole blood, obtained in connection with sensitization to the hapten diphenylcyclopropenone (DPC). This receptor was identified in a woman between 45 and 65 years old with alopecia areata. Some clones in this sample may be carry-over from other donors' samples. CDR3 loop: CSVFRPGTGNYGYTF. The CDR3 DNA is TGCAGCGTTTTCCGCCCCGGGACAGGGAACTATGGCTACACCTTC.